A selection of T cell receptor beta chains follows, all from one sample in a study of cytomegalovirus exposure and HLA in healthy donors. Here immunoSEQ multiplex PCR was the method, and the copy in TCRdb shows in-frame clones only, minus some. The sample includes around 130,000 clones, around three quarters of them seen just once. Sequencing was done on a sample of PBMCs. Receptors originate from a man between 25 and 39 years old in good health and CMV-seronegative. Both conserved end residues are part of each CDR3. The order of the fields is D gene, clone size, V gene, J gene, CDR3 protein, CDR3 DNA. A D gene is named only where the DNA matches it firmly. Rows give clone size only sometimes, using once, few, many, or a class for an expanded clone.

d_call: -
clone_size: -
v_call: TRBV19
j_call: TRBJ2-5
cdr3_aa: CASSFIQGQETQYF
cdr3_nt: TGTGCCAGTAGTTTCATACAGGGTCAAGAGACCCAGTACTTC

d_call: TRBD1
clone_size: -
v_call: TRBV28
j_call: TRBJ1-4
cdr3_aa: CASSPTGDRPGEKLFF
cdr3_nt: TGTGCCAGCAGTCCAACAGGGGACAGGCCGGGTGAAAAACTGTTTTTT

d_call: -
clone_size: -
v_call: TRBV4-1
j_call: TRBJ1-2
cdr3_aa: CASSHPQGPHYGYTF
cdr3_nt: TGCGCCAGCAGCCACCCGCAGGGTCCGCACTATGGCTACACCTTC

d_call: TRBD2
clone_size: -
v_call: TRBV28
j_call: TRBJ2-7
cdr3_aa: CASRRTSGSVSYEQYF
cdr3_nt: TGTGCCAGCAGGCGGACTAGCGGGAGTGTTTCCTACGAGCAGTACTTC

d_call: -
clone_size: -
v_call: TRBV2
j_call: TRBJ1-5
cdr3_aa: CASSENQGSQPQNF
cdr3_nt: TGTGCCAGCAGTGAAAATCAGGGGAGTCAGCCCCAGAATTTT

d_call: -
clone_size: -
v_call: TRBV19
j_call: TRBJ1-4
cdr3_aa: CASSGADPVKLFF
cdr3_nt: TGTGCCAGTAGTGGGGCGGACCCTGTGAAACTGTTTTTT

d_call: -
clone_size: few
v_call: TRBV4-2
j_call: TRBJ1-2
cdr3_aa: CASSHPSQEGSTYGYTF
cdr3_nt: TGTGCCAGCAGCCACCCCTCTCAGGAAGGATCTACCTATGGCTACACCTTC

d_call: -
clone_size: -
v_call: TRBV27
j_call: TRBJ2-1
cdr3_aa: CASSSPPPGGEQFF
cdr3_nt: TGTGCCAGCAGTTCACCTCCTCCTGGGGGGGAGCAGTTCTTC

d_call: TRBD2
clone_size: -
v_call: TRBV9
j_call: TRBJ2-3
cdr3_aa: CASSVGGGVEGADTQYF
cdr3_nt: TGTGCCAGCAGCGTAGGCGGGGGTGTAGAGGGCGCAGATACGCAGTATTTT

d_call: -
clone_size: -
v_call: TRBV30
j_call: TRBJ2-6
cdr3_aa: CAWSPGSVMTF
cdr3_nt: TGTGCCTGGAGTCCCGGGTCGGTTATGACTTTC

d_call: -
clone_size: -
v_call: TRBV6-5
j_call: TRBJ1-4
cdr3_aa: CASSYSSTENEKLFF
cdr3_nt: TGTGCCAGCAGTTACTCGAGCACAGAAAATGAAAAACTGTTTTTT

d_call: -
clone_size: -
v_call: TRBV28
j_call: TRBJ2-7
cdr3_aa: CASSFPYGQTENALSYEQYF
cdr3_nt: TGTGCCAGCAGTTTCCCGTACGGACAGACGGAAAATGCCCTCTCCTACGAGCAGTACTTC

d_call: TRBD2
clone_size: -
v_call: TRBV4-1
j_call: TRBJ2-7
cdr3_aa: CASSHALAGVSYEQYF
cdr3_nt: TGCGCCAGCAGCCACGCTCTAGCGGGAGTGTCCTACGAGCAGTACTTC

d_call: TRBD2
clone_size: -
v_call: TRBV5-4
j_call: TRBJ2-3
cdr3_aa: CASSSGLAGGGDTQYF
cdr3_nt: TGTGCCAGCAGCTCCGGACTAGCGGGAGGTGGAGATACGCAGTATTTT

d_call: TRBD1
clone_size: -
v_call: TRBV2
j_call: TRBJ1-1
cdr3_aa: CASSAGQGANTEAFF
cdr3_nt: TGTGCCAGCAGCGCCGGACAGGGGGCTAACACTGAAGCTTTCTTT

d_call: -
clone_size: few
v_call: TRBV6-1
j_call: TRBJ1-1
cdr3_aa: CASRRTANTEAFF
cdr3_nt: TGTGCCAGCAGAAGGACAGCTAACACTGAAGCTTTCTTT

d_call: TRBD2
clone_size: -
v_call: TRBV13
j_call: TRBJ2-1
cdr3_aa: CASSQGLAGGGSSYNEQFF
cdr3_nt: TGTGCCAGCAGCCAGGGACTAGCGGGAGGCGGGAGCTCCTACAATGAGCAGTTCTTC

d_call: TRBD2
clone_size: few
v_call: TRBV27
j_call: TRBJ2-1
cdr3_aa: CASSFVLAGVSEQFF
cdr3_nt: TGTGCCAGCAGTTTTGTCCTAGCGGGAGTGTCTGAGCAGTTCTTC

d_call: -
clone_size: -
v_call: TRBV5-1
j_call: TRBJ2-7
cdr3_aa: CASSSGGVTGYEQYF
cdr3_nt: TGCGCCAGCAGCTCTGGAGGGGTCACAGGCTACGAGCAGTACTTC

d_call: TRBD2
clone_size: -
v_call: TRBV5-4
j_call: TRBJ2-7
cdr3_aa: CASSLWREEFSYEQYF
cdr3_nt: TGTGCCAGCAGCCTATGGCGGGAGGAATTCTCCTACGAGCAGTACTTC

d_call: TRBD1
clone_size: few
v_call: TRBV19
j_call: TRBJ1-5
cdr3_aa: CASSPGDRRQPQHF
cdr3_nt: TGTGCCAGTAGTCCGGGGGACAGAAGGCAGCCCCAGCATTTT

d_call: -
clone_size: -
v_call: TRBV27
j_call: TRBJ1-5
cdr3_aa: CAGEEPQHF
cdr3_nt: TGTGCCGGAGAGGAGCCCCAGCATTTT

d_call: TRBD2
clone_size: -
v_call: TRBV28
j_call: TRBJ2-5
cdr3_aa: CASSPGGVPETQYF
cdr3_nt: TGTGCCAGCAGTCCCGGGGGGGTCCCAGAGACCCAGTACTTC

d_call: -
clone_size: -
v_call: TRBV10-1
j_call: TRBJ2-2
cdr3_aa: CASSDPPGRNTGELFF
cdr3_nt: TGCGCCAGCAGTGATCCCCCCGGGAGGAACACCGGGGAGCTGTTTTTT

d_call: TRBD1
clone_size: -
v_call: TRBV5-4
j_call: TRBJ2-7
cdr3_aa: CASSPGTGGAYEQYF
cdr3_nt: TGTGCCAGCAGCCCAGGGACAGGGGGGGCCTACGAGCAGTACTTC